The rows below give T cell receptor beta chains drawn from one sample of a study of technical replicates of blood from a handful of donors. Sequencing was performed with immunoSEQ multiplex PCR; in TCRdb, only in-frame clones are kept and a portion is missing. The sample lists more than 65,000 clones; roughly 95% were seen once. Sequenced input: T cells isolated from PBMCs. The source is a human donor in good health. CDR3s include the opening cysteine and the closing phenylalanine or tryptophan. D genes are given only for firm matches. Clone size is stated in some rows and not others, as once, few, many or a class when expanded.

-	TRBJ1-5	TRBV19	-	TGTGCCAGTAGCCGATCGGACACCCACAGCAATCAGCCCCAGCATTTT	CASSRSDTHSNQPQHF
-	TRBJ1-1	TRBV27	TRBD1	TGTGCCAGCAGCAGGGGGCACACTGAAGCTTTCTTT	CASSRGHTEAFF
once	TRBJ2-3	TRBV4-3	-	TGCGCCAGCAGCCAAGATTGGGGGCAAGATACGCAGTATTTT	CASSQDWGQDTQYF
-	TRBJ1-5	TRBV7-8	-	TGTGCCAGCAGCCCAGACCAGGCTCTGCCCCAGCATTTT	CASSPDQALPQHF
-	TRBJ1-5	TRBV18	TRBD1	TGTGCCAGCTCACCCAGCAGGGGGCACAATCAGCCCCAGCATTTT	CASSPSRGHNQPQHF
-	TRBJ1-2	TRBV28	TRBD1	TGTGCCAGCAGTGGCCGGACAGGGGGCTTCTATGGCTACACCTTC	CASSGRTGGFYGYTF
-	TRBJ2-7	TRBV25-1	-	TGTGCCAGCAGTGCCGCGGGACGCGAGCAGTACTTC	CASSAAGREQYF
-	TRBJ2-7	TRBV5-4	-	TGTGCCAGCAGCTTGGCCGGACAGCCCTACGAGCAGTACTTC	CASSLAGQPYEQYF
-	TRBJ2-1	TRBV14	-	TGTGCCAGCAGCCAAGATCTAAGCAGGGAGGTTGAGCAGTTCTTC	CASSQDLSREVEQFF
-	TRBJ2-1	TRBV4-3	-	TGCGCCAGCAGCCAAGGCCGTTATCCAGACTATGAGCAGTTCTTC	CASSQGRYPDYEQFF
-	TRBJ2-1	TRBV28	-	TGTGCCAGCAGTTTCCTAAGGGGGTACAATGAGCAGTTCTTC	CASSFLRGYNEQFF
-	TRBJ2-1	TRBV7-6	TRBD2	TGTGCCAGCAGCTCCTTTTTGTGGGAGGGCGGTAATGAGCAGTTCTTC	CASSSFLWEGGNEQFF
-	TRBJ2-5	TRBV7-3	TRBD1	TGTGCCAGCAGCTCCAGACAGGGTTCGGGGGAGACCCAGTACTTC	CASSSRQGSGETQYF
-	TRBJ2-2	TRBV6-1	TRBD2	TGTGCCAGCAGTTCCCCAGCGGGAGTCGGCGGGGAGCTGTTTTTT	CASSSPAGVGGELFF
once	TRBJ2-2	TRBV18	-	TGTGCCAGCTCTCCGGGACTCGCCGGGGAGCTGTTTTTT	CASSPGLAGELFF
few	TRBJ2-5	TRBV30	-	TGTGCCTGGGGACTTCAAGAGACCCAGTACTTC	CAWGLQETQYF
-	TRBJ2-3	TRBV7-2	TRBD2	TGTGCCAGCAGCTTAGTAGCGGGTACTTACACAGATACGCAGTATTTT	CASSLVAGTYTDTQYF
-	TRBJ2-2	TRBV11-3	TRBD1	TGTGCCAGCAGCTCGGACAGGGAGGCGAACACCGGGGAGCTGTTTTTT	CASSSDREANTGELFF
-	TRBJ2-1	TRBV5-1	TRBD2	TGCGCCAGCAGCTTGGTGGGAGGGCCGAATGAGCAGTTCTTC	CASSLVGGPNEQFF
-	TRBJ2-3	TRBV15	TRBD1	TGTGCCACCAGCAGGGGACAGTTCAACGCTGCAGATACGCAGTATTTT	CATSRGQFNAADTQYF
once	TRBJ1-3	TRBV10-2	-	TGCGCCAGCAGGTCCGGGACAACTGGAAACACCATATATTTT	CASRSGTTGNTIYF
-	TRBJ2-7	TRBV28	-	TGTGCCAGCAACCATTTTATAGCGGTAAACTCCTACGAGCAGTACTTC	CASNHFIAVNSYEQYF
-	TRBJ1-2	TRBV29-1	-	TGCAGCGTTGTGTGGCAGTCTAACTATGGCTACACCTTC	CSVVWQSNYGYTF
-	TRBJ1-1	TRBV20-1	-	TGCAGTGCTAGGTCTCCGGGAGCTTTCTTT	CSARSPGAFF
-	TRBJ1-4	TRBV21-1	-	TGTGCCAGCAGCAAAGGGGCACCCATCGATCGAGCTACTAATGAAAAACTGTTTTTT	CASSKGAPIDRATNEKLFF
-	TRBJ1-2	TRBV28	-	TGTGCCAGCAGGTTGACCGAGGGCTATGGCTACACCTTC	CASRLTEGYGYTF
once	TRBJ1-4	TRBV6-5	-	TGTGCCAGCAGTAAGGCAGGCGATGAAAAACTGTTTTTT	CASSKAGDEKLFF
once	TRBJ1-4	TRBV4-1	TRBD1	TGCGCCAGCAGCCTCTACCCGGGACAGACTAATGAAAAACTGTTTTTT	CASSLYPGQTNEKLFF
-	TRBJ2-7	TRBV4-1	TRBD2	TGCGCCAGCAGTACCCCGGAGCGGGAAATCGACGACGAGCAGTACTTC	CASSTPEREIDDEQYF
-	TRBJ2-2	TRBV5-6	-	TGTGCCAGCAGCTTGGATTTGTCGGGGTTCCCCGGGGAGCTGTTTTTT	CASSLDLSGFPGELFF
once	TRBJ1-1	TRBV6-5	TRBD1	TGTGCCAGCAGACAGGGGTGGGACACTGAAGCTTTCTTT	CASRQGWDTEAFF
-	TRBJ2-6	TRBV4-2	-	TGTGCCAGCAGCCAAGACACAGGGTCTGGGGCCAACGTCCTGACTTTC	CASSQDTGSGANVLTF
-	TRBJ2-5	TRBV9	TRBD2	TGTGCCAGCAGCGCCGGGGGGACTAGCGGATATGAAGAGACCCAGTACTTC	CASSAGGTSGYEETQYF
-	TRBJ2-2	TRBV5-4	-	TGTGCCAGCAGCTCAATAGCTGTGAAAGGATTAACCGGGGAGCTGTTTTTT	CASSSIAVKGLTGELFF
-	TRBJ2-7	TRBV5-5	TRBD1	TGTGCCAGCAGCTGGACAGGGGTAGGCGAGCAGTACTTC	CASSWTGVGEQYF
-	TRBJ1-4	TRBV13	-	TGTGCCAGCAGCTTCGGGGATAATAATGAAAAACTGTTTTTT	CASSFGDNNEKLFF
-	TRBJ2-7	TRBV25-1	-	TGTGCCAGCAGTGAAAACAGCTACGAGCAGTACTTC	CASSENSYEQYF
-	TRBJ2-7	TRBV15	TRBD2	TGTGCCACCAGCCCGGGACTAGCCGGTTCCTACGAGCAGTACTTC	CATSPGLAGSYEQYF
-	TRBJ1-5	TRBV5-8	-	TGTGCCAGCAGCTTGACAGGGACACAGCCCCAGCATTTT	CASSLTGTQPQHF
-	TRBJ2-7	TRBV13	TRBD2	TGTGCCAGCAGCTTAGTGGGACTAGTCTACGAGCAGTACTTC	CASSLVGLVYEQYF
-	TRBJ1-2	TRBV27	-	TGTGCCAGCAGCGACAGTAACTATGGCTACACCTTC	CASSDSNYGYTF
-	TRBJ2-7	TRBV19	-	TGTGCCAGTGAGGGAGGCAGCACCTACGAGCAGTACTTC	CASEGGSTYEQYF
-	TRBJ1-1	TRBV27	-	TGTGCCAGCAGTTTAGGAGGGAAGGAAGCTTTCTTT	CASSLGGKEAFF